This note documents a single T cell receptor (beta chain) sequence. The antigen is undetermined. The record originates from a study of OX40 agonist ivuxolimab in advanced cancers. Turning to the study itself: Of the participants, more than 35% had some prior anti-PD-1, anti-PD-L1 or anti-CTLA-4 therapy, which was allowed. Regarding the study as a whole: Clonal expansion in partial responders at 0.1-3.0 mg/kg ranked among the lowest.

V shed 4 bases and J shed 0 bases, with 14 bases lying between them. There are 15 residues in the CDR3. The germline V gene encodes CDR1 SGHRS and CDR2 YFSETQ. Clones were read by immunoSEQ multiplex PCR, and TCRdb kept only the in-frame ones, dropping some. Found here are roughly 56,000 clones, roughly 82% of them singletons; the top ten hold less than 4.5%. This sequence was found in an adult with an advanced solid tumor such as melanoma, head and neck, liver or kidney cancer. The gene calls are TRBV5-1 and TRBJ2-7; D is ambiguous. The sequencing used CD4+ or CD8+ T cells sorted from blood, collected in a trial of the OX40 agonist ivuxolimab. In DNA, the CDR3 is TGCGCCAGCAGCCCCGGAACGTACATCTCCTACGAGCAGTACTTC. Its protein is CASSPGTYISYEQYF.